This T cell receptor beta chain was retrieved from a study of cytomegalovirus exposure and HLA in healthy donors. Study-wide results and caveats: An Asian-associated ancestry cluster reportedly showed fewer N-insertions than the roughly 670-donor mean in a later analysis. It was reported that TCR beta sequences correctly inferred the HLA-A and HLA-B alleles for most subjects. A later analysis found that most CMV-associated TCR beta chains appeared HLA-restricted.

As for this clone: Its antigen is unidentified.

Germline CDR1 reads MDHEN; CDR2 reads SYDVKM. The CDR3 has 14 residues. The V and J ends lost 8 bases and 4 bases respectively, with 17 bases between them. It was with 60 Vbeta and 13 Jbeta primers that the PCR ran. Data came from immunoSEQ multiplex PCR; TCRdb stores just in-frame clones and leaves some out. This table has 150,000 to 200,000 clones, roughly 70% appearing once. The specimen was PBMCs. The receptor's source is a male donor in good health and CMV-seronegative. The chain employs TRBV28 and TRBJ1-1; D might be TRBD1 (6 bases). CDR3 DNA sequence: TGTGCCAGCGGTCAACAGGGAATGGGCACTGAAGCTTTCTTT. Translation gives CASGQQGMGTEAFF. Full variable domain (remainder filled in from reference TRBV28 and TRBJ1-1): DVKVTQSSRYLVKRTGEKVFLECVQDMDHENMFWYRQDPGLGLRLIYFSYDVKMKEKGDIPEGYSVSREKKERFSLILESASTNQTSMYLCASGQQGMGTEAFFGQGTRLTVV.